This T cell receptor beta chain derives from a study of cytomegalovirus exposure and HLA in healthy donors. The PCR ran on 60 Vbeta and 13 Jbeta primers. Sequencing was performed with immunoSEQ multiplex PCR; in TCRdb, only in-frame clones are kept and a portion is missing. Of over 150,000 clones listed, 70% to 75% are singletons. Worth noting for this clone: Its target is not known.

Study-level findings and limits: With later analysis, a missense DCLRE1C variant became linked to TCR beta V- and J-gene trimming. Reports indicate that TCR beta sequences accurately predicted the HLA-A and HLA-B alleles of most subjects.

The V gene's germline CDR1 is SGHDT and CDR2 YYEEEE. This CDR3 contains 12 residues. V dropped 0 bases and J dropped 4 bases, with 4 bases sitting between them. The receptor was isolated from a man aged 25-40 years in good health and CMV-seropositive. V is TRBV5-6 and J is TRBJ1-1; D gene uncertain. The sequencing input was PBMCs. The CDR3 reads CASSLVGTEAFF. In nucleotides, the CDR3 is TGTGCCAGCAGCTTGGTCGGCACTGAAGCTTTCTTT.